The clone carrying this T cell receptor (beta chain) was observed a single time. As handled by the study authors: Amplification from reference gene primers served as the basis for estimated nucleated cell counts. The repertoire was sequenced with immunoSEQ multiplex PCR; TCRdb's copy has only in-frame clones and lacks some. The DNA gave D and trimming, while V, J and clone size come from that table. The table records about 150,000 clones, approximately 81% of them present only once. Patients at the Seattle site were enrolled during active infection and followed longitudinally. This sample is drawn from a study of blood T cell repertoires in COVID-19. Across the whole study: Spain, Italy and the United States supplied samples that represented acute and convalescent COVID-19. Nucleic acid was either cDNA or gDNA, and it came from T cells, B-cell-depleted T cells, or PBMCs.

The V segment lost 1 base and the J segment 3 bases; nucleotides outside the gene matches: 4. Germline CDR1 and CDR2: MNHEY and SVGAGI. The CDR3 covers 16 residues. The material sequenced was peripheral blood. The chain carries TRBV6-5 and TRBJ2-2; the match to TRBD2 covers 8 bases. The TCR comes from a woman aged 55-69 years with COVID-19, enrolled during active disease. The CDR3 sequence: CASSYLLAVHTGELFF. The CDR3 nucleotides are TGTGCCAGCAGTTACTTACTAGCGGTCCACACCGGGGAGCTGTTTTTT.